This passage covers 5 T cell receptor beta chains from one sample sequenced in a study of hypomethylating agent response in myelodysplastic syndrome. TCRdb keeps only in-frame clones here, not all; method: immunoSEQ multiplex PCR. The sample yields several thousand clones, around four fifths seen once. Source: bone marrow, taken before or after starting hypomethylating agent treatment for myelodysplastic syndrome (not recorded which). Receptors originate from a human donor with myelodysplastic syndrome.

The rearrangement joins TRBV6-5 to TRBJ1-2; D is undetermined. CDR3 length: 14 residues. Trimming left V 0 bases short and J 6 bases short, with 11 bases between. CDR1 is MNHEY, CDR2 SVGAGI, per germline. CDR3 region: CASSYSEGLNGYTF. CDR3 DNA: TGTGCCAGCAGTTACTCTGAAGGGCTCAATGGCTACACCTTC.

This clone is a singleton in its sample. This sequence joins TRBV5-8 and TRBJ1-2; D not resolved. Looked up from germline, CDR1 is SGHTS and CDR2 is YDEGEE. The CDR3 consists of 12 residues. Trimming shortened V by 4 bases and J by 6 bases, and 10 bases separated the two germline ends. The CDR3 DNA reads TGTGCCAGCAGCCTATCGATAAATGGCTACACCTTC. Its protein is CASSLSINGYTF.

The CDR3 region is CASSLAGGRMNTEAFF. For the CDR3, the DNA is TGTGCCAGCAGCTTAGCTGGGGGGCGCATGAACACTGAAGCTTTCTTT. V usage is TRBV7-2 and J usage is TRBJ1-1, with a possible D match to TRBD1 (6 bases). The CDR3 runs 16 residues. V gave up 0 bases and J gave up 0 bases, with 11 bases separating them. CDR1 and CDR2 from the germline V gene are SGHTA and FQGNSA.

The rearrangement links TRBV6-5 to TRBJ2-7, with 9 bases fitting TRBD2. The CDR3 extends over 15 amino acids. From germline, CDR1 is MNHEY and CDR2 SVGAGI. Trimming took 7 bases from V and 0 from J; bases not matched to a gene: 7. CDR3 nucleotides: TGTGCCAGCACTAAGACGGGACTAGCCTCCTACGAGCAGTACTTC. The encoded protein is CASTKTGLASYEQYF.

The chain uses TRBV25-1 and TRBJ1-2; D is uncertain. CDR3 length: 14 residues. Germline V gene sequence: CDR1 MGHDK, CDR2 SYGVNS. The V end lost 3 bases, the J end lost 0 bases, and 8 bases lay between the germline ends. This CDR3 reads CASSDWGANYGYTF. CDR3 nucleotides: TGTGCCAGCAGTGATTGGGGTGCTAACTATGGCTACACCTTC.